A single TCR beta chain is shown here with its context. In the authors' methods: The assay estimated nucleated cells by amplifying reference gene primers. The method was immunoSEQ multiplex PCR; TCRdb's version includes in-frame clones alone and lacks a portion of them. V, J and clone size derive from that table, while D and trimming were established from the DNA sequence. The sample includes about 140,000 clones, over 80% seen only once; the top ten take about 11%. This entry comes from a study of blood T cell repertoires in COVID-19. Study-wide context: Acute and convalescent COVID-19 samples came from the United States, Italy and Spain. Nucleic acid was either cDNA or gDNA, and it came from T cells, B-cell-depleted T cells, or PBMCs.

The germline V and J ends were trimmed by 5 bases and 4 bases, with 17 bases remaining between them. This CDR3 region has 16 residues. Germline V gives CDR1 SGHVS, CDR2 FQNEAQ. The chain couples TRBV7-8 to TRBJ1-4; weak D call: TRBD1 (6 bases). This receptor was obtained from a woman of 80 years or more with acute or convalescent COVID-19. The sequenced material came from peripheral blood. The CDR3 loop is CASSPLGHRINEKLFF. The CDR3 coding sequence is TGTGCCAGCAGCCCTTTGGGACACCGAATTAATGAAAAACTGTTTTTT.